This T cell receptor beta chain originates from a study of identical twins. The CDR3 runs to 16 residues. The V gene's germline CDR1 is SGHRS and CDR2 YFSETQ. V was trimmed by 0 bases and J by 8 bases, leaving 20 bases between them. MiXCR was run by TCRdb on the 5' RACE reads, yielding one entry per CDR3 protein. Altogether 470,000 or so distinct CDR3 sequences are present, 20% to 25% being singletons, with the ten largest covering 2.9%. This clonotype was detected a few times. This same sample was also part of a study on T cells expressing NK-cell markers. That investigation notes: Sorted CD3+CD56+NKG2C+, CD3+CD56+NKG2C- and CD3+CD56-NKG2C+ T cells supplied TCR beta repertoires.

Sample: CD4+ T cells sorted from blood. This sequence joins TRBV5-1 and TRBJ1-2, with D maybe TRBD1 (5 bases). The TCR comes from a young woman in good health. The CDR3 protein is CASSLDPLQGARGYTF. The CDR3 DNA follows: TGCGCCAGCAGCTTGGATCCTCTTCAAGGGGCGAGGGGCTACACCTTC.